There are a few counts of the clone carrying this TCR beta chain. This entry comes from a study of technical replicates of blood from several donors. Trimming cost V 2 bases and J 3 bases, with 11 bases left between them. This CDR3 comprises 15 residues. Per the germline V gene, CDR1 is SGHTA and CDR2 is FQGTGA. Some clones are missing from TCRdb's copy, which holds only in-frame ones; the method was immunoSEQ multiplex PCR. The sample includes tens of thousands of clones, approximately 83% of them seen just once. This sequence originates from a human donor in good health. Some clones in this sample may be carry-over from other donors' samples. The chain combines TRBV7-3 with TRBJ2-1; D possibly corresponds to TRBD2 (7 bases). Input material: PBMCs. The CDR3 loop reads CASSLFGGLYNEQFF. In DNA, the CDR3 is TGTGCCAGCAGCTTATTCGGGGGGCTCTACAATGAGCAGTTCTTC.